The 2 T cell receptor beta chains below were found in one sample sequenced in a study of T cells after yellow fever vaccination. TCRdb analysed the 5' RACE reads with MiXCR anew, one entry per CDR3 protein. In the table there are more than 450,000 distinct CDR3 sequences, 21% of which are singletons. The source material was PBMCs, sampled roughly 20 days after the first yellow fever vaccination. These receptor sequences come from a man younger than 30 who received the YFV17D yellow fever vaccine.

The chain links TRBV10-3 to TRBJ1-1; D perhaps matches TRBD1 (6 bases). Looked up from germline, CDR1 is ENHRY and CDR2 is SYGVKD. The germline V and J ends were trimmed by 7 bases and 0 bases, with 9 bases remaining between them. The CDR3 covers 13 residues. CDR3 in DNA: TGTGCCATCATACGGACAGTGAACACTGAAGCTTTCTTT. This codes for CAIIRTVNTEAFF.

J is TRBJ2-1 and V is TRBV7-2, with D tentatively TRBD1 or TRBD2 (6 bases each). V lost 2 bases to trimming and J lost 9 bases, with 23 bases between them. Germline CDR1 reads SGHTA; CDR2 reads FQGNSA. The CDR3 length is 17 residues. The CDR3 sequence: CASSLRGPGQGGREQFF. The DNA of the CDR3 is TGTGCCAGCAGCTTACGGGGGCCTGGGCAGGGTGGTCGTGAGCAGTTCTTC. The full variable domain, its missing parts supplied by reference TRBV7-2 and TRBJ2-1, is GAGVSQSPSNKVTEKGKDVELRCDPISGHTALYWYRQSLGQGLEFLIYFQGNSAPDKSGLPSDRFSAERTGGSVSTLTIQRTQQEDSAVYLCASSLRGPGQGGREQFFGPGTRLTVL.